These 10 T cell receptor beta chains came from one sample sequenced in a study of T cells after yellow fever vaccination (dated by TCRdb to the late 2010s). The library came from 5' RACE. Sequencing took place on an Illumina HiSeq 2500. The public reads were quality trimmed at Q25 with fastp and then assembled into clones with MiXCR by TCRdb, keeping productive beta chains. One record per CDR3 amino acid sequence lists the most common genes and DNA. The sample table contains a few hundred thousand distinct CDR3 sequences; only one count was recorded for approximately 12% of them. Jointly, the top ten make up about 0.51% of the sample. Interpreted using the paper, the treatment or condition label stands for: live attenuated yellow fever vaccine strain. Sequenced here: CD4+ T cells sorted from PBMCs, sampled 45 days after the yellow fever booster vaccination. The receptors derive from a man aged 30 to 39 who received the YFV17D yellow fever vaccine.

This clonotype was counted a few times. This sequence joins TRBV7-2 and TRBJ1-5; no clear D gene. In germline, CDR1 is SGHTA, CDR2 FQGNSA. V was clipped by 0 bases and J by 5 bases, with 8 bases between them. The CDR3 runs to 14 residues. DNA of the CDR3: TGTGCCAGCAGCTTAGCCAGGCGCGATCAGCCCCAGCATTTT. Translating gives CASSLARRDQPQHF.

V is TRBV29-1 and J is TRBJ2-2; a weak D match, TRBD2 (5 bases). Germline CDR1 and CDR2: SQVTM and ANQGSEA. There are 12 residues in the CDR3. Trimming took 4 bases from V and 3 from J, leaving 6 bases between them. The CDR3 sequence is CSVAGDTGELFF. In DNA form, the CDR3 reads TGCAGCGTTGCCGGGGACACCGGGGAGCTGTTTTTT.

This clonotype was counted only a few times. The chain joins TRBV10-2 to TRBJ2-7; 7 nucleotides agree with TRBD2. Germline lookup yields CDR1 WSHSY and CDR2 SAAADI. The CDR3 length is 13 residues. The trim removed 4 bases at V and 7 bases at J, leaving 7 bases unmatched. The chain's CDR3 is CASSVLGGVEQYF. CDR3 nucleotide sequence: TGCGCCAGCAGTGTTTTGGGAGGGGTAGAGCAGTACTTC.

The chain joins TRBV7-8 to TRBJ1-1, with 7 bases lining up with TRBD1. The CDR3 is 14 residues long. The germline CDR1 and CDR2 sequences are SGHVS and FQNEAQ. The V segment lost 5 bases and the J segment 3 bases; nucleotides outside the gene matches: 6. CDR3 amino acids: CASSPTGPDTEAFF. CDR3 in DNA: TGTGCCAGCAGCCCGACAGGGCCGGACACTGAAGCTTTCTTT.

The J gene is TRBJ2-1, the V gene TRBV18; D possibly corresponds to TRBD1 (6 bases). CDR3 size: 16 residues. Germline V lookup: CDR1 KGHSH, CDR2 LQKENI. V was cut by 8 bases and J by 7 bases, with 24 bases left in between. CDR3 in DNA: TGTGCCAGCAATATCCAGGGGAGTGCGTCAGGGAATGAGCAGTTCTTC. Amino acid sequence: CASNIQGSASGNEQFF.

V gene TRBV9 combines with J gene TRBJ1-3, with D maybe TRBD1 (5 bases). The CDR3 runs 15 residues. Germline V gene lookup returns CDR1 SGDLS and CDR2 YYNGEE. V lost 2 bases and J 0 bases, leaving 9 bases between the germline ends. CDR3: CASSVGTLSGNTIYF. The CDR3 coding sequence is TGTGCCAGCAGCGTCGGGACTCTCTCTGGAAACACCATATATTTT.

The chain joins TRBV18 to TRBJ2-5, with D perhaps TRBD2 (6 bases). V was clipped by 1 base and J by 2 bases, with 11 bases between them. CDR3 length: 15 amino acids. Germline loops: CDR1 KGHSH, CDR2 LQKENI. The CDR3 loop reads CASSPRPGEQETQYF. CDR3 DNA sequence: TGTGCCAGCTCACCACGTCCGGGAGAACAAGAGACCCAGTACTTC.

This clonotype has a handful of counts. The chain recombines TRBV11-2 with TRBJ2-7; 10 nucleotides agree with TRBD1. Losses at the gene ends were 5 bases for V and 6 bases for J; bases not matched to a gene: 7. CDR3 size: 14 residues. Germline CDR1 and CDR2: SGHAT and FQNNGV. CDR3 region: CASSAPGTGVEQYF. CDR3 nucleotides: TGTGCCAGCAGCGCACCGGGGACAGGGGTCGAGCAGTACTTC.

The chain joins TRBV7-3 to TRBJ2-3, with D possibly being TRBD1 (6 bases). CDR3 size: 13 residues. Germline V gene sequence: CDR1 SGHTA, CDR2 FQGTGA. With 5 bases removed from V and 4 bases from J, the gap between germline ends came to 10 bases. The CDR3: CASSATGPDTQYF. The CDR3 region has the DNA TGTGCCAGCAGCGCCACAGGGCCAGATACGCAGTATTTT.

This CDR3 reads CSVEDFGETQYF. The CDR3 nucleotides read TGCAGCGTTGAAGATTTCGGGGAGACCCAGTACTTC. J is TRBJ2-5 and V is TRBV29-1; D call uncertain. The V end was cut by 0 bases, the J end by 5 bases, with 7 bases between. The CDR3 spans 12 residues. Germline loops: CDR1 SQVTM, CDR2 ANQGSEA.